This T cell receptor (beta chain) was sequenced for a study of blood T cells in healthy people across ages. Trimming stripped 7 bases from V and 10 bases from J, with 17 bases between. The CDR3 has 14 residues. Germline CDR1 is MNHEY and CDR2 is SVGAGI. Through a sample-barcoded 5' primer and a J-beta primer mix, a second PCR was run for about 6 to 12 cycles. Via MiXCR, TCRdb re-called the 5' RACE reads, giving one row per CDR3 protein. The sample records 2 million or so distinct CDR3 sequences, about 50% being singletons. The receptor was isolated from a woman aged 40 to 50 in good health. The chain links TRBV6-5 to TRBJ1-6; TRBD1 is a possible D gene (5 bases). Sequencing used blood. CDR3 DNA: TGTGCCAGCACCAAGGGAGGGGTCGGCTCACCCCTCCACTTT. Translating gives CASTKGGVGSPLHF.